This T cell receptor (beta chain) was recovered during a study of response to subunit inactivated influenza vaccine. Findings and limits, study-wide: New T cells are recruited in small numbers by each seasonal influenza vaccination, according to the authors' suggestion.

TCRdb recomputed calls from the RT-PCR reads with MiXCR, one row per CDR3 protein. This table holds roughly 540,000 distinct CDR3 sequences, approximately 22% found once. Regarding this clonotype: Its antigen remains unidentified.

CDR1 is SEHNR and CDR2 is FQNEAQ in the germline V gene (reference sequence). The V end was cut by 3 bases, the J end by 0 bases, with 9 bases between. This CDR3 contains 15 residues. The same data also went into a second study, on T cells expressing NK-cell markers. That work states: With UMIs, 5'RACE template switching was used to make TCR beta cDNA. Serological testing identified seven of the eight sequenced donors as HCMV-seropositive and one as seronegative. In a group of about six donors, dominant NKG2C+ clonotypes represented about 1.0-7.5% of CD8+ T cells. The leading position in the CD3+CD56-NKG2C+ fraction of several donors also went to these clonotypes.

The clonotype comes from a man aged 50 to 59 who received an inactivated influenza vaccine. Source: CD4+ T cells sorted from PBMCs, taken roughly 12 days after vaccination. This chain uses TRBV7-9 with TRBJ2-1, with unresolved D. The CDR3 DNA is TGTGCCAGCAGCTTTCGGGTCCTCTCCTACAATGAGCAGTTCTTC. Its translation is CASSFRVLSYNEQFF.